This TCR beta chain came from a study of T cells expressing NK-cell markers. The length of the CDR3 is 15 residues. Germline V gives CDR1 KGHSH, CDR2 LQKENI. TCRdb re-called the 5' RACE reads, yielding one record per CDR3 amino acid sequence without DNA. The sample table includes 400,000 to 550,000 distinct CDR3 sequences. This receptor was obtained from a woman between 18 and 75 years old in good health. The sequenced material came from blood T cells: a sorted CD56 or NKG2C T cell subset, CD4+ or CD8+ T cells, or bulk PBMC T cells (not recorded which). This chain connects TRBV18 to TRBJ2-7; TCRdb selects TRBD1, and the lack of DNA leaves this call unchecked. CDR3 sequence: CASSPSQGVGYEQYF.